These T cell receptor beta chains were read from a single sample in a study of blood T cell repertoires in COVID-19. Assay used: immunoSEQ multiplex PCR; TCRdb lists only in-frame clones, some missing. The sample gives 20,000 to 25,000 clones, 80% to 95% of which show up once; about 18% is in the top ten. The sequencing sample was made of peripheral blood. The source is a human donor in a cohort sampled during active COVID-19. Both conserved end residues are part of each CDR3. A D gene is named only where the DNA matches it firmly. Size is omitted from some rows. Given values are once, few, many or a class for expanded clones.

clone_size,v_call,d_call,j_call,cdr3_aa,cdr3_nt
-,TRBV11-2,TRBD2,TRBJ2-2,CASSSQKTSGGPGELFF,TGTGCCAGCAGCTCCCAAAAGACTAGCGGGGGACCCGGGGAGCTGTTTTTT
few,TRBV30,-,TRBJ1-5,CAWRSGGHQPQHF,TGTGCCTGGAGATCAGGAGGCCATCAGCCCCAGCATTTT
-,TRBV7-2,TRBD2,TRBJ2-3,CASSYSGGGTDTQYF,TGTGCCAGCAGCTATAGCGGGGGGGGCACAGATACGCAGTATTTT
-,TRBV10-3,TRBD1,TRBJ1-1,CAISETGAMNTEAFF,TGTGCCATCAGTGAAACAGGGGCTATGAACACTGAAGCTTTCTTT
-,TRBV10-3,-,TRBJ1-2,CAISESKVRGNYGYTF,TGTGCCATCAGTGAGTCGAAGGTTCGGGGAAACTATGGCTACACCTTC
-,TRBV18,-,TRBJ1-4,CASSPSGSTNEKLFF,TGTGCCAGCTCACCATCCGGGTCAACTAATGAAAAACTGTTTTTT
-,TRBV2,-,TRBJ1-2,CASSVNEITYGYTF,TGTGCCAGCAGTGTGAATGAGATTACCTATGGCTACACCTTC
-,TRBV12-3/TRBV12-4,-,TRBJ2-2,CASRLGTGELFF,TGTGCCAGCAGACTCGGCACCGGGGAGCTGTTTTTT
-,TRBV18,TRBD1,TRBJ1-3,CASSPLGQGPFSGNTIYF,TGTGCCAGCTCACCACTGGGACAGGGTCCCTTCTCTGGAAACACCATATATTTT
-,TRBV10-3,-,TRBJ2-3,CAISAEVSTDTQYF,TGTGCCATCAGTGCGGAGGTTAGCACAGATACGCAGTATTTT
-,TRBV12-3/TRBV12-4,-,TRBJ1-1,CASSFQGSTEAFF,TGTGCCAGCAGTTTCCAGGGGAGCACTGAAGCTTTCTTT
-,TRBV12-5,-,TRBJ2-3,CASGPDWLDTQYF,TGTGCTAGTGGCCCTGACTGGCTGGATACGCAGTATTTT
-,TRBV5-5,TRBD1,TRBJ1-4,CASSPGTGRVSATNEKLFF,TGTGCCAGCAGTCCAGGGACAGGGAGGGTGTCGGCAACTAATGAAAAACTGTTTTTT
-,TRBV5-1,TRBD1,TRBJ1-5,CASSLGTGKGDQPQHF,TGCGCCAGCAGCTTGGGGACAGGGAAGGGTGATCAGCCCCAGCATTTT
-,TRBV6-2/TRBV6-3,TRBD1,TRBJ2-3,CASSFDRESGFGTDTQYF,TGTGCCAGCAGTTTCGACAGGGAGTCGGGATTCGGCACAGATACGCAGTATTTT
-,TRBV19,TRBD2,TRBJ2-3,CASSMAGGTDTQYF,TGTGCCAGTAGTATGGCGGGGGGCACAGATACGCAGTATTTT
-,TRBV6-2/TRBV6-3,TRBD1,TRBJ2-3,CASSFRQGQTDTQYF,TGTGCCAGCAGTTTCCGACAGGGACAAACAGATACGCAGTATTTT
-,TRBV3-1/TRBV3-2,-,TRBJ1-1,CASNGRDTEAFF,TGTGCCAGCAACGGCAGGGACACTGAAGCTTTCTTT
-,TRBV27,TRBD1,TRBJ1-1,CASTTSQGARTEAFF,TGTGCCAGCACTACTTCCCAGGGGGCGCGCACTGAAGCTTTCTTT
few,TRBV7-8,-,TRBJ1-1,CASSLDGREGYTEAFF,TGTGCCAGCAGCTTAGATGGCAGGGAGGGGTACACTGAAGCTTTCTTT
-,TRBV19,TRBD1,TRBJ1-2,CASSIPRDRLYGYTF,TGTGCCAGTAGTATTCCGCGGGACAGGCTCTATGGCTACACCTTC
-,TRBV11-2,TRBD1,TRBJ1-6,CASSLTGGKESPLHF,TGTGCCAGCAGCTTAACAGGGGGGAAAGAATCACCCCTCCACTTT
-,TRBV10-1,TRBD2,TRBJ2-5,CASSESISGRETQYF,TGCGCCAGCAGTGAGTCCATTAGCGGGAGAGAGACCCAGTACTTC
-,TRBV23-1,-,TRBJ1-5,CASSQSPGEGAVQPQHF,TGCGCCAGCAGTCAATCTCCCGGGGAGGGAGCGGTCCAGCCCCAGCATTTT
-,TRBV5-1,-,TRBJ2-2,CASSSSGELFF,TGCGCCAGCAGCTCTTCCGGGGAGCTGTTTTTT
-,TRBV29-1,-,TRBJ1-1,CSVQGGNTEAFF,TGCAGCGTCCAGGGCGGAAACACTGAAGCTTTCTTT
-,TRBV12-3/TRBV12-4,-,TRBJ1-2,CASSSREFNGYTF,TGTGCCAGCAGTTCGAGGGAATTTAATGGCTACACCTTC
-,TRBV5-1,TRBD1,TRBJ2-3,CASSLAGGTDTQYF,TGCGCCAGCAGCCTGGCAGGGGGAACAGATACGCAGTATTTT
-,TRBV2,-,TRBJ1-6,CASSQANNSPLHF,TGTGCCAGCAGCCAGGCCAATAATTCACCCCTCCACTTT
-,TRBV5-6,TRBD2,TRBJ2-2,CASSLSGLAGDTGELFF,TGTGCCAGCAGCTTGTCGGGACTAGCGGGAGACACCGGGGAGCTGTTTTTT
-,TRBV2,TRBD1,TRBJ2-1,CASRMGQGVYNEQFF,TGTGCCAGCAGGATGGGACAGGGGGTTTACAATGAGCAGTTCTTC
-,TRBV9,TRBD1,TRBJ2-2,CASRGTGGITGELFF,TGTGCCAGCAGGGGGACAGGGGGCATCACCGGGGAGCTGTTTTTT
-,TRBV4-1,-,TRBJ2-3,CASSQELLGTQYF,TGCGCCAGCAGCCAAGAACTCCTCGGTACGCAGTATTTT
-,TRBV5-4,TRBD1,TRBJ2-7,CASSSRQGVDEQYF,TGTGCCAGCAGCTCTAGACAGGGGGTCGACGAGCAGTACTTC
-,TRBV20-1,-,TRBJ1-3,CSASPGNTIYF,TGCAGTGCTAGCCCGGGAAACACCATATATTTT
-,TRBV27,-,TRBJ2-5,CASRPRWGGRGVETQYF,TGTGCCAGCAGACCCCGATGGGGGGGGCGAGGGGTAGAGACCCAGTACTTC
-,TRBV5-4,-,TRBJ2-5,CASSLDSQETQYF,TGTGCCAGCAGCTTGGACAGCCAAGAGACCCAGTACTTC
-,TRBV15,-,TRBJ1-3,CATSREPGVNTIYF,TGTGCCACCAGCAGAGAGCCCGGGGTGAACACCATATATTTT
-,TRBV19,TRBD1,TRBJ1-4,CASSIGTGNEKLFF,TGTGCCAGTAGTATAGGGACAGGGAATGAAAAACTGTTTTTT
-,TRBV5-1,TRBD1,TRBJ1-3,CASSWTGGGNTIYF,TGCGCCAGCAGCTGGACAGGTGGAGGAAACACCATATATTTT
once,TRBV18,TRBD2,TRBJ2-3,CASSPSITGGRDTQYF,TGTGCCAGCTCACCCTCCATTACGGGGGGGCGGGATACGCAGTATTTT
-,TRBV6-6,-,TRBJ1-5,CASSDQVTGNQPQHF,TGTGCCAGCAGTGACCAGGTGACAGGAAATCAGCCCCAGCATTTT
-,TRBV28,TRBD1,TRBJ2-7,CASSLLPGQGSSEQYF,TGTGCCAGCAGTTTATTACCTGGACAGGGTAGCTCCGAGCAGTACTTC
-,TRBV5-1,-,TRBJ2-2,CASGTPNTGELFF,TGCGCCAGCGGGACACCGAACACCGGGGAGCTGTTTTTT
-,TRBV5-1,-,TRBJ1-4,CASSGAGALTNEKLFF,TGCGCCAGCAGTGGGGCGGGGGCCCTAACTAATGAAAAACTGTTTTTT
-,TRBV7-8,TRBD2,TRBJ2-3,CASSPGLAPDTQYF,TGTGCCAGCAGCCCTGGACTAGCCCCAGATACGCAGTATTTT
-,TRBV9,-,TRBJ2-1,CASTLRFDEQFF,TGTGCCAGCACCCTACGGTTCGATGAGCAGTTCTTC